The present T cell receptor (beta chain) was sequenced within a study of cytomegalovirus exposure and HLA in healthy donors. Study information: Around 85 million unique TCR sequences came from HLA-typed donors in an early release.

V lost 3 bases, J lost 3 bases, and 10 bases stayed unmatched. Looked up from germline, CDR1 is SGHNT and CDR2 is YYREEE (reference sequence). CDR3 length: 17 amino acids. Amplification used 60 Vbeta primers and 13 Jbeta primers. Measured with immunoSEQ multiplex PCR; TCRdb has only the in-frame clones, and not every one. The sample has about 200,000 clones, approximately 82% seen once. Sequencing was performed on PBMCs. The rearrangement joins TRBV5-4 to TRBJ2-2; 8 positions agree with TRBD2. The clonotype comes from a man aged 35 to 55 in good health and CMV-seropositive. This chain's CDR3 is CASSYGTRGADTGELFF. CDR3 nucleotides: TGTGCCAGCAGCTACGGGACTAGGGGGGCGGACACCGGGGAGCTGTTTTTT.